This TCR beta chain was found in a study of T cell changes during pregnancy in multiple sclerosis. Germline CDR1 and CDR2: SGHRS and YFSETQ. This CDR3 is 15 amino acids long. The V gene lost 1 base and the J gene lost 6 bases, with 14 bases spanning the gap. Here immunoSEQ multiplex PCR was the method, and the copy in TCRdb shows in-frame clones only, minus some. The data contain about 100,000 clones, more than 90% of them singletons. This receptor was identified in a female donor with multiple sclerosis, enrolled in a pregnancy study. V gene TRBV5-1 combines with J gene TRBJ2-1; D is perhaps TRBD1 (5 bases). The sample consisted of peripheral blood, taken in the second trimester of pregnancy. The CDR3 DNA sequence: TGCGCCAGCAGCTTGTGGCAGGGCCCCGCCAATGAGCAGTTCTTC. It codes for CASSLWQGPANEQFF.